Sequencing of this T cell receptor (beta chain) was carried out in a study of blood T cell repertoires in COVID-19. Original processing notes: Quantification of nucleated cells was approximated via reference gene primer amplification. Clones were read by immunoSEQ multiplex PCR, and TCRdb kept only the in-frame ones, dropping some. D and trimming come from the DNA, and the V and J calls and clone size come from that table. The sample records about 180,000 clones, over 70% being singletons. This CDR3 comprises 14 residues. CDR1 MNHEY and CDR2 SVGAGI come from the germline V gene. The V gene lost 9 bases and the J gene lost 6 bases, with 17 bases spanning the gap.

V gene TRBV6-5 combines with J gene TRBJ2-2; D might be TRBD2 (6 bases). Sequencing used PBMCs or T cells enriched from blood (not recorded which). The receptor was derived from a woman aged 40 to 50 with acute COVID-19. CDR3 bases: TGTGCCAGTGCGGGGTTCGGTGACGCCGGGGAGCTGTTTTTT. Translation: CASAGFGDAGELFF.